This T cell receptor beta chain comes out of a study of blood T cell repertoires in COVID-19. The authors' processing: Counts of nucleated cells, estimated from reference gene primer amplification, were obtained. TCRdb's copy holds only in-frame clones and misses some; the assay was immunoSEQ multiplex PCR. D and trimming come from the DNA, and the V and J calls and clone size come from that table. The top ten hold approximately 8% of the sample, which has some 530,000 clones, roughly nine tenths seen once. This clone was recorded only once. The study drew participants aged about 18 to 89 years from approximately 25 US areas. Researchers sorted participants into cohorts using their self-reported clinical history. Symptom resolution, clearance, or two negative PCRs marked donors in Cohort 3 as recovered. The clonotype originates from a woman between 55 and 75 years old who had recovered from COVID-19. Specimen: PBMCs or T cells enriched from blood (not recorded which).

Here the CDR3 reads CATSGQGLTYGYTF. Here the CDR3 DNA reads TGTGCCACCAGTGGACAGGGGTTGACCTATGGCTACACCTTC. The rearrangement links TRBV24-1 to TRBJ1-2, with 8 bases identical to TRBD1. This CDR3 is built from 14 residues. Germline V gene lookup returns CDR1 KGHDR and CDR2 SFDVKD. V shed 5 bases and J 4 bases; nucleotides not matched to a gene: 5.